These 14 T cell receptor beta chains were sequenced from one sample in a study of blood T cell repertoires in COVID-19. Repertoires were generated with immunoSEQ multiplex PCR, while TCRdb's copy carries only in-frame clones and drops some. This sample has 250,000 to 350,000 clones; roughly nine tenths occur once, and the top ten carry 2.6%. Sequencing input: PBMCs or T cells enriched from blood (not recorded which). All receptors come from a man in his 60s who had recovered from COVID-19.

This rearrangement joins TRBV5-5 to TRBJ1-5; D gene uncertain. The CDR3 is made up of 13 amino acids. V lost 0 bases to trimming and J lost 7 bases, with 8 bases between them. CDR1 and CDR2 from the germline V gene are SGHKS and YYEKEE (reference sequence). CDR3 nucleotide sequence: TGTGCCAGCAGCTTGGGTGTGGCCCAGCCCCAGCATTTT. Its translation: CASSLGVAQPQHF. Filled out from reference TRBV5-5 and TRBJ1-5, the complete variable domain reads DAGVTQSPTHLIKTRGQQVTLRCSPISGHKSVSWYQQVLGQGPQFIFQYYEKEERGRGNFPDRFSARQFPNYSSELNVNALLLGDSALYLCASSLGVAQPQHFGDGTRLSIL.

This clone was seen just once. The chain combines TRBV9 with TRBJ2-1; the match to TRBD2 covers 9 bases. Germline CDR1 SGDLS, CDR2 YYNGEE. The CDR3 consists of 15 residues. V was pared by 0 bases and J by 9 bases, with 7 bases of the junction left unmatched. The CDR3: CASSVGRGGSFEQFF. CDR3 coding DNA: TGTGCCAGCAGCGTAGGGCGGGGGGGCAGTTTTGAGCAGTTCTTC. Supplemented by reference TRBV9 and TRBJ2-1, the full variable domain reads DSGVTQTPKHLITATGQRVTLRCSPRSGDLSVYWYQQSLDQGLQFLIQYYNGEERAKGNILERFSAQQFPDLHSELNLSSLELGDSALYFCASSVGRGGSFEQFFGPGTRLTVL.

The rearrangement links TRBV2 to TRBJ1-3; the D gene is possibly TRBD1 (5 bases). Per germline, CDR1 SNHLY and CDR2 FYNNEI. This CDR3 contains 15 residues. V lost 5 bases and J 4 bases, leaving 15 bases between the germline ends. CDR3 residues: CASSPRGGFGNTIYF. CDR3 coding DNA: TGTGCCAGCAGTCCCCGGGGGGGGTTCGGAAACACCATATATTTT.

This clone was seen once. The chain links TRBV7-2 to TRBJ1-1; no definite D call. Germline V gene lookup returns CDR1 SGHTA and CDR2 FQGNSA. This CDR3 is built from 12 residues. V was clipped by 3 bases and J by 8 bases, with 10 bases between them. DNA of the CDR3: TGTGCCAGCAGCTTGGTCAGAAACGAAGCTTTCTTT. The encoded protein is CASSLVRNEAFF.

The chain is built from TRBV29-1 and TRBJ2-2; D gene ambiguous. Per germline, CDR1 SQVTM and CDR2 ANQGSEA. This CDR3 comprises 11 residues. The germline V and J ends were trimmed by 4 bases and 8 bases, with 8 bases remaining between them. The CDR3 nucleotides are TGCAGCGTTGGTGGTACTGGGGAGCTGTTTTTT. Protein product: CSVGGTGELFF.

This chain links TRBV6-5 with TRBJ1-2, with TRBD1 as a possible D gene (5 bases). This CDR3 has 14 amino acids. V shed 2 bases and J shed 5 bases, with 12 bases lying between them. The germline V gene has CDR1 MNHEY and CDR2 SVGAGI. CDR3 nucleotides: TGTGCCAGCAGTTACGATTCAGGGAGGTATGGCTACACCTTC. Amino acids: CASSYDSGRYGYTF.

This chain uses TRBV6-5 with TRBJ2-7; 9 bases are shared with TRBD1. From germline, CDR1 is MNHEY and CDR2 SVGAGI. This CDR3 contains 15 residues. The trim removed 2 bases at V and 7 bases at J, leaving 9 bases unmatched. The CDR3 loop is CASSYRRTGAQEQYF. The CDR3 DNA reads as TGTGCCAGCAGTTACCGACGGACAGGGGCACAAGAGCAGTACTTC.

J is TRBJ2-5 and V is TRBV29-1, with 10 bases fitting TRBD2. After removal of 5 bases from V and 5 bases from J, the junction contained 17 bases not matched to a gene. Looked up from germline, CDR1 is SQVTM and CDR2 is ANQGSEA. There are 17 residues in the CDR3. The CDR3 bases are TGCAGCGTTCGGACTCTAGGGCTAGCGGGAGACGGCGAGACCCAGTACTTC. Residues: CSVRTLGLAGDGETQYF.

The chain links TRBV2 to TRBJ2-7; tentatively, D is TRBD1 (6 bases). This CDR3 has 13 residues. Trimming pared 3 bases from V and 6 bases from J, leaving 12 bases between. CDR1 is SNHLY and CDR2 is FYNNEI in the germline V gene. The CDR3 spells CASSDIGQIEQYF. The CDR3, as DNA: TGTGCCAGCAGTGATATTGGACAGATCGAGCAGTACTTC.

The V and J genes are TRBV7-3 and TRBJ2-6; tentatively, D is TRBD1 (6 bases). V lost 0 bases and J 3 bases, leaving 15 bases between the germline ends. Germline CDR1 is SGHTA and CDR2 is FQGTGA. The CDR3 has 18 amino acids. DNA for the CDR3: TGTGCCAGCAGCTTAACTGGGGGCCTCTTGGGTGGGGCCAACGTCCTGACTTTC. This encodes CASSLTGGLLGGANVLTF.

This clone was detected only once. The CDR3 bases are TGTGCCAGCACCCGTGCGGGGGGGACCTACAATGAGCAGTTCTTC. Translating it yields CASTRAGGTYNEQFF. This chain uses TRBV7-9 with TRBJ2-1; 9 nucleotides line up with TRBD2. CDR1 SEHNR and CDR2 FQNEAQ come from the germline V gene (reference sequence). There are 15 residues in the CDR3. The V segment lost 7 bases and the J segment 2 bases; nucleotides outside the gene matches: 6.

The chain uses TRBV2 and TRBJ2-1; TRBD2 might be the D (5 bases). This CDR3 spans 15 amino acids. V lost 3 bases to trimming and J lost 0 bases, with 9 bases between them. CDR1 SNHLY and CDR2 FYNNEI come from the germline V gene. CDR3 nucleotides: TGTGCCAGCAGTGAGGGCGGGTCCTCCTACAATGAGCAGTTCTTC. This translates into CASSEGGSSYNEQFF.

DNA for the CDR3: TGTGCCAGCAGCGTTAAAATAGAGATGACAGGGTCGGCTAATTCACCCCTCCACTTT. This encodes CASSVKIEMTGSANSPLHF. V gene TRBV7-9 combines with J gene TRBJ1-6; 7 bases line up with TRBD1. Germline V CDR1 and CDR2: SEHNR, FQNEAQ (reference sequence). The CDR3 runs 19 residues. J lost 6 bases, V lost 5 bases, and 19 bases had no gene match.

This clone has just one count. The chain carries TRBV5-1 and TRBJ2-7; TRBD1 might be the D (6 bases). The CDR3 sequence is 15 residues long. Germline-derived CDR1 and CDR2 are SGHRS and YFSETQ. The V and J ends lost 2 bases and 3 bases respectively, with 15 bases between them. The CDR3 reads CASSLLTGYGYEQYF. DNA for the CDR3: TGCGCCAGCAGCTTACTTACAGGGTACGGCTACGAGCAGTACTTC.